This paragraph covers one TCR beta chain sequence. What it recognizes is unknown. Generated by immunoSEQ multiplex PCR, the TCRdb table keeps only in-frame clones and is missing some. The sample lists about 19,000 clones, approximately 80% occurring once. TCR sequencing covered a few patients who responded to pembrolizumab. Trimming took 1 base from V and 0 from J; bases not matched to a gene: 3. From germline, CDR1 is MGHRA and CDR2 YSYEKL. This CDR3 region has 16 residues. The data belong to a study of PD-1 blockade in mismatch repair-deficient tumors. Study-level points and caveats: Rapid post-treatment expansion, then contraction, generally preceding radiologic response, marked tumor-resident clones.

The material sequenced was PBMCs, taken 52 weeks after starting pembrolizumab. The genes are TRBV4-1 and TRBJ2-1; 7 nucleotides agree with TRBD2. The origin of this receptor is an adult with mismatch repair-deficient cancer. CDR3 DNA sequence: TGCGCCAGCAGCCAAGGGCGGGAGAGCTCCTACAATGAGCAGTTCTTC. Residues: CASSQGRESSYNEQFF.